This is a list of T cell receptor beta chains from one sample in a study of OX40 agonist ivuxolimab in advanced cancers. Produced via immunoSEQ multiplex PCR; TCRdb's table is partial and in-frame only. This sample has around 120,000 clones; 80% to 90% occur once, and the top ten carry about 0.55%. Specimen: CD4+ or CD8+ T cells sorted from blood, collected in a trial of the OX40 agonist ivuxolimab. These TCRs come from an adult with an advanced solid tumor such as melanoma, head and neck, liver or kidney cancer. CDR3s include the opening cysteine and the closing phenylalanine or tryptophan. Each record gives: J gene, clone size, CDR3 length, D gene, V gene, CDR3 DNA, CDR3 protein. A D gene is named only where the DNA matches it firmly. The size field is filled for only some rows; it gives once, few, many or a size class.

TRBJ1-2	NA	15	NA	TRBV19	TGTGCCAGTAGTATAGAAGGCGCGACAGTATATGGCTACACCTTC	CASSIEGATVYGYTF
TRBJ2-1	NA	12	NA	TRBV6-5	TGTGCCAGCGGGATCGGGGGCAATGAGCAGTTCTTC	CASGIGGNEQFF
TRBJ2-1	NA	17	TRBD2	TRBV5-1	TGCGCCAGCAGCCCAACAACTAGCGGGGGGCCTTACAATGAGCAGTTCTTC	CASSPTTSGGPYNEQFF
TRBJ2-6	NA	13	NA	TRBV9	TGTGCCAGCAGCGTCTCTGGGGCCAACGTCCTGACTTTC	CASSVSGANVLTF
TRBJ1-6	NA	15	NA	TRBV28	TGTGCCAGCAGTGTCGGGGGAGGAGATAATTCACCCCTCCACTTT	CASSVGGGDNSPLHF
TRBJ2-7	NA	17	TRBD2	TRBV7-9	TGTGCCAGCAGCTCCGTTGGGCTAGCGGGGGCCCCATACGAGCAGTACTTC	CASSSVGLAGAPYEQYF
TRBJ2-7	NA	12	NA	TRBV25-1	TGTGCCACCGGGAGAGGTTACTACGAGCAGTACTTC	CATGRGYYEQYF
TRBJ2-7	NA	11	NA	TRBV30	TGTGCCTGGAGTAAAACGTACGAGCAGTACTTC	CAWSKTYEQYF
TRBJ2-2	NA	18	NA	TRBV5-1	TGCGCCAGCAGCTCCCCTTCTACAGGGACAATAAACACCGGGGAGCTGTTTTTT	CASSSPSTGTINTGELFF
TRBJ2-2	NA	15	TRBD2	TRBV30	TGTGCCTGGAGTAGGGCGGGGGGCTTCACCGGGGAGCTGTTTTTT	CAWSRAGGFTGELFF
TRBJ1-5	NA	14	NA	TRBV16	TGTGCCAGCAGACCTAGGGACCCAAATCAGCCCCAGCATTTT	CASRPRDPNQPQHF
TRBJ1-2	NA	14	NA	TRBV11-2	TGTGCCAGCAGCTTAGGAAGTTACAACTATGGCTACACCTTC	CASSLGSYNYGYTF
TRBJ2-7	NA	15	TRBD2	TRBV4-1	TGCGCCAGCAGCCAGGGGGTGCGGGGGACCTACGAGCAGTACTTC	CASSQGVRGTYEQYF
TRBJ2-3	NA	11	NA	TRBV10-3	TGTGCCATCAGTGGGCTGGATACGCAGTATTTT	CAISGLDTQYF
TRBJ2-5	once	14	TRBD2	TRBV2	TGTGCCAGCAATGAGCGGGGGAGCCAAGAGACCCAGTACTTC	CASNERGSQETQYF
TRBJ2-1	NA	15	NA	TRBV6-6	TGTGCCAGCAGTCCACAGGGGGCGGGGGGCAATGAGCAGTTCTTC	CASSPQGAGGNEQFF
TRBJ2-7	NA	13	NA	TRBV7-2	TGTGCCAGCAGCCCCGCCTCTGCCTACGAGCAGTACTTC	CASSPASAYEQYF
TRBJ2-1	NA	10	NA	TRBV23-1	TGCGCCAGCAAACGGAGTGAGCAGTTCTTC	CASKRSEQFF
TRBJ2-1	NA	13	NA	TRBV7-2	TGTGCCAGCAGCTCCCCATTTTTGGATGAGCAGTTCTTC	CASSSPFLDEQFF
TRBJ2-7	NA	14	TRBD1	TRBV6-6	TGTGCCAGCAGTTACGCCCTACAGGGGGGCGAGCAGTACTTC	CASSYALQGGEQYF
TRBJ2-7	NA	11	NA	TRBV7-9	TGTGCCAGCAGCCCGCCAGTGTCTCCGTACTTC	CASSPPVSPYF
TRBJ2-3	NA	15	NA	TRBV2	TGTGCCAGCAGTGAACGGCTAGCTAGCACAGATACGCAGTATTTT	CASSERLASTDTQYF
TRBJ2-2	once	15	NA	TRBV15	TGTGCCACCAGCAGAGATTCGGTACTTGCCGGGGAGCTGTTTTTT	CATSRDSVLAGELFF
TRBJ2-1	once	16	TRBD2	TRBV9	TGTGCCAGCAGCGTAGCGTCACTAGCGGGGTACAATGAGCAGTTCTTC	CASSVASLAGYNEQFF
TRBJ2-6	NA	13	NA	TRBV27	TGTGCCAGCACGACGAACGGGGCCAACGTCCTGACTTTC	CASTTNGANVLTF
TRBJ2-5	NA	13	NA	TRBV19	TGTGCCAGTAGTATAAACCGGCAAGAGACCCAGTACTTC	CASSINRQETQYF
TRBJ1-5	NA	13	NA	TRBV30	TGTGCCTGGAGTGGCGTCGGCAATCAGCCCCAGCATTTT	CAWSGVGNQPQHF
TRBJ1-6	NA	11	NA	TRBV18	TGTGCCAGCTCACAACAGGGCTCCCTCCACTTT	CASSQQGSLHF
TRBJ2-7	NA	14	TRBD1	TRBV6-5	TGTGCCAGCAGGGCCGGGACAGCCTCCTACGAGCAGTACTTC	CASRAGTASYEQYF
TRBJ2-6	NA	15	NA	TRBV19	TGTGCCAGTAGTAACAGGGCATCTGGGGCCAACGTCCTGACTTTC	CASSNRASGANVLTF
TRBJ2-3	NA	15	NA	TRBV5-1	TGCGCCAGCAGCCTGCTGTCCCCTGGGACAGATACGCAGTATTTT	CASSLLSPGTDTQYF
TRBJ1-3	NA	12	NA	TRBV5-4	TGTGCCAGCAGCTTAGTGGGAAACACCATATATTTT	CASSLVGNTIYF
TRBJ1-4	NA	14	NA	TRBV19	TGTGCCAGTAGTATAGAGAGGCTGAATGAAAAACTGTTTTTT	CASSIERLNEKLFF
TRBJ1-2	NA	15	TRBD1	TRBV7-2	TGTGCCAGCAGCTTATTGGCGGAGGGGGCCTATGGCTACACCTTC	CASSLLAEGAYGYTF
TRBJ1-2	NA	13	TRBD1	TRBV6-5	TGTGCCAGCAGTATCGGACAGGGTTATGGCTACACCTTC	CASSIGQGYGYTF
TRBJ1-2	NA	12	NA	TRBV6-1	TGTGCCAGCAGTGAACTTGGTTTTGGCTACACCTTC	CASSELGFGYTF
TRBJ2-7	NA	17	NA	TRBV5-8	TGTGCCAGCAGCTTGGCGGACAGCGGCTTTTTTTCCTACGAGCAGTACTTC	CASSLADSGFFSYEQYF
TRBJ2-3	NA	11	NA	TRBV30	TGTGCCTGGGCTCTCTCAGATACGCAGTATTTT	CAWALSDTQYF
TRBJ2-1	NA	17	TRBD2	TRBV7-9	TGTGCCAGCAGCTTACTCCCTAGCGGGGACTCCTACAATGAGCAGTTCTTC	CASSLLPSGDSYNEQFF
TRBJ2-7	NA	13	NA	TRBV2	TGTGCCAGCACCAGCCTGGTTGGTACGGAGCAGTACTTC	CASTSLVGTEQYF
TRBJ1-1	NA	15	TRBD1	TRBV6-5	TGTGCCAGCAGAAACCAACAGGGGAGAGGCACTGAAGCTTTCTTT	CASRNQQGRGTEAFF
TRBJ1-2	few	13	NA	TRBV4-2	TGTGCCAGCAGCCAAGACACTAACTATGGCTACACCTTC	CASSQDTNYGYTF
TRBJ2-5	NA	14	NA	TRBV6-5	TGTGCCAGCAGTTACGGGCAGGGCCAAGAGACCCAGTACTTC	CASSYGQGQETQYF